Each of the 12 T cell receptor beta chains below was sequenced from the same sample in a study of T cells in Graves' hyperthyroidism and ophthalmopathy. Amplification of TCR beta CDR3 regions was performed using RNA transcripts as template. HTBI primers were used for first-round RT-PCR of the TCR CDR3. TCRdb itself ran the multiplex PCR reads through MiXCR, one entry per CDR3 protein. The table shows hundreds of thousands of distinct CDR3 sequences, with more than 45% occurring only once. Source material: peripheral blood or thyroid tissue (not recorded which). Receptors originate from a woman aged 18-29 years with Graves' hyperthyroidism.

The chain has TRBV10-3 and TRBJ1-2; TRBD1 agrees at 8 bases. CDR3 size: 12 residues. The V gene end was trimmed by 10 bases and the J gene end by 3 bases; junction bases not matched to a gene: 4. Per germline, CDR1 ENHRY and CDR2 SYGVKD. The CDR3 coding sequence is TGTGCCACAGGGGGCCCCTACTATGGCTACACCTTC. Its protein is CATGGPYYGYTF.

The chain uses TRBV6-5 and TRBJ2-3, with 8 bases that match TRBD2. Germline-derived CDR1 and CDR2 are MNHEY and SVGAGI. CDR3 length equals 13 residues. J lost 4 bases, V lost 4 bases, and 1 base had no gene match. The CDR3 coding sequence is TGTGCCAGCAGTTCGACTAGCGCAGATACGCAGTATTTT. Protein: CASSSTSADTQYF.

This clonotype was seen a handful of times. This chain links TRBV7-2 with TRBJ1-5, with 12 bases fitting TRBD1. Germline V gene sequence: CDR1 SGHTA, CDR2 FQGNSA. Germline trimming cut 5 bases from V and 6 bases from J; bases unmatched to any gene: 8. There are 16 residues in the CDR3. CDR3 in amino acids: CASSQQGQGAAQPQHF. CDR3 DNA sequence: TGTGCCAGCAGCCAACAGGGACAGGGGGCAGCTCAGCCCCAGCATTTT.

V usage is TRBV19 and J usage is TRBJ1-1; D not certain. The CDR3 loop spans 14 amino acids. Germline CDR1 and CDR2: LNHDA and SQIVND (reference sequence). Trimming took off 4 bases at V and 1 base at J, with 10 bases between the two ends. CDR3: CASSTQVSNTEAFF. CDR3 coding DNA: TGTGCCAGTAGTACCCAGGTATCGAACACTGAAGCTTTCTTT.

The chain employs TRBV15 and TRBJ2-2; no clear D gene. CDR3 length equals 12 residues. Trimming stripped 3 bases from V and 7 bases from J, with 6 bases between. CDR1 LNHNV and CDR2 YYDKDF come from the germline V gene (reference sequence). CDR3 region: CATSSPSGELFF. CDR3 sequence (DNA): TGTGCCACCAGCAGTCCTAGCGGGGAGCTGTTTTTT.

At least ten counts were recorded for this clonotype. The V gene is TRBV2, the J gene TRBJ1-6; 7 bases line up with TRBD1. From germline, CDR1 is SNHLY and CDR2 FYNNEI. V trimming: 10 bases; J trimming: 7 bases; junction bases outside the gene matches: 7. The CDR3 has 13 amino acids. CDR3 sequence: CATTGLGNSPLHF. The CDR3 nucleotides read TGTGCCACGACAGGGCTAGGGAATTCACCCCTCCACTTT. Supplemented by reference TRBV2 and TRBJ1-6, the full variable domain reads EPEVTQTPSHQVTQMGQEVILRCVPISNHLYFYWYRQILGQKVEFLVSFYNNEISEKSEIFDDQFSVERPDGSNFTLKIRSTKLEDSAMYFCATTGLGNSPLHFGNGTRLTVT.

In its sample, this clonotype was seen a few times. The chain uses TRBV7-9 and TRBJ1-2; D not resolved. CDR1 is SEHNR, CDR2 FQNEAQ, per germline (reference sequence). The CDR3 is 16 residues long. The V end was cut by 5 bases, the J end by 1 base, with 17 bases between. The CDR3 region is CASSRGLARGNYGYTF. DNA for the CDR3: TGTGCCAGCAGCCGAGGACTCGCGCGGGGTAACTATGGCTACACCTTC.

This clonotype was recorded at least ten times. CDR3 protein: CATSDPDSRGLEQYF. The DNA of the CDR3 is TGTGCCACCAGTGATCCGGACAGTCGGGGACTCGAGCAGTACTTC. The chain employs TRBV24-1 and TRBJ2-7; D is possibly TRBD1 or TRBD2 (6 bases each). Germline CDR1 is KGHDR and CDR2 is SFDVKD. The CDR3 covers 15 residues. V was shortened by 3 bases and J by 6 bases, with 17 bases between the two germline ends.

This chain links TRBV6-4 with TRBJ1-4, with D unclear. From germline, CDR1 is MRHNA and CDR2 SNTAGT. V gave up 2 bases and J gave up 14 bases, with 15 bases separating them. The CDR3 consists of 13 residues. CDR3 nucleotide sequence: TGTGCCAGCAGTGACAATGGGCAGGCTGAGCTGTTTTTT. It codes for CASSDNGQAELFF.

In its sample, this clonotype was seen a few times. The rearrangement links TRBV29-1 to TRBJ2-7, with unresolved D. Germline CDR1 and CDR2: SQVTM and ANQGSEA. The CDR3 sequence is 11 residues long. Trimming left V 5 bases short and J 3 bases short, with 8 bases between. The DNA for the CDR3 is TGCAGCGTTCTTTTAATCTACGAGCAGTACTTC. Amino acids: CSVLLIYEQYF.

This clonotype was picked up many times. The chain combines TRBV7-2 with TRBJ1-2; TRBD1 aligns across 7 bases. The CDR3 length is 14 residues. The ends lost 4 bases at V and 7 bases at J; junction bases unmatched: 9. Germline CDR1 reads SGHTA; CDR2 reads FQGNSA. The CDR3 loop reads CASSSPYRGGGYTF. The DNA of the CDR3 is TGTGCCAGCAGCTCTCCGTACAGGGGTGGTGGCTACACCTTC.

This rearrangement joins TRBV5-1 to TRBJ2-7, with D perhaps given as TRBD1 or TRBD2 (5 bases each). V was pared by 0 bases and J by 6 bases, with 16 bases between. The CDR3 spans 15 residues. Germline V gene data show CDR1 as SGHRS and CDR2 as YFSETQ. In nucleotides, the CDR3 is TGCGCCAGCAGCTTGGAGGCGCTGGGGGTAGGCGAGCAGTACTTC. Its translation is CASSLEALGVGEQYF.